A single sample gave rise to the 20 T cell receptor beta chains below, sequenced in a study of blood T cells in healthy people across ages. For the second PCR, which ran for roughly 6 to 12 cycles, a sample-barcoded 5' primer and a J-beta primer mix were used. TCRdb analysed the 5' RACE reads with MiXCR anew, one entry per CDR3 protein. The table includes 780,000 or so distinct CDR3 sequences, 56% detected once. The material sequenced was blood. Receptors originate from a man between 40 and 49 years old in good health.

The chain uses TRBV6-2 or TRBV6-3 and TRBJ1-1, with D unresolved. Trimming shortened V by 2 bases and J by 10 bases, and 2 bases separated the two germline ends. The CDR3 consists of 9 residues. Germline V CDR1 and CDR2: MNHEY, SVGEGT. The CDR3 nucleotides read TGTGCCAGCAGTTACGTAGCTTTCTTT. Translation: CASSYVAFF.

This clonotype came up a few times. This chain joins TRBV11-3 and TRBJ2-3; possible D gene TRBD2, 5 bases. This CDR3 comprises 14 residues. Per germline, CDR1 SGHNT and CDR2 YENEEA. The V and J ends lost 6 bases and 1 base respectively, with 11 bases between them. Written as DNA, the CDR3 is TGTGCCAGCAGATCGGACGGGGGCACAGATACGCAGTATTTT. Translation gives CASRSDGGTDTQYF.

This chain links TRBV12-3 or TRBV12-4 with TRBJ2-1; 8 bases agree with TRBD1. CDR3 length: 13 residues. V was pared by 7 bases and J by 5 bases, with 4 bases of the junction left unmatched. The CDR3 DNA reads TGTGCCAGCATCCGGGACAGGAACAATGAGCAGTTCTTC. Amino acid sequence: CASIRDRNNEQFF.

The chain combines TRBV18 with TRBJ2-1, with 10 bases matching TRBD1. Per the germline V gene, CDR1 is KGHSH and CDR2 is LQKENI. The CDR3 has 17 residues. The V and J ends lost 3 bases and 9 bases, in that order; junction bases with no gene match: 14. The CDR3 reads CASSPLRQGAQDSEQFF. The CDR3 DNA is TGTGCCAGCTCACCGCTCCGACAGGGGGCGCAGGACAGTGAGCAGTTCTTC.

The chain has TRBV20-1 and TRBJ1-2; D unclear. Germline V gene lookup returns CDR1 DFQATT and CDR2 SNEGSKA (reference sequence). Trimming left V 2 bases short and J 4 bases short, with 2 bases between. The CDR3 is made up of 10 amino acids. CDR3 residues: CSARFYGYTF. The CDR3 coding sequence is TGCAGTGCTAGATTCTATGGCTACACCTTC.

This rearrangement joins TRBV6-2 or TRBV6-3 to TRBJ2-3; TRBD1 matches at 8 bases. J gave up 3 bases and V 6 bases, and 5 bases lay outside the gene matches. Germline CDR1 reads MNHEY; CDR2 reads SVGEGT. The CDR3 is 14 residues long. The CDR3 DNA follows: TGTGCCAGCAGCGGACAGGGACTGACAGATACGCAGTATTTT. Amino acid sequence: CASSGQGLTDTQYF.

This clonotype was detected only a few times. This CDR3 is CASSLLAGASGANVLTF. CDR3 sequence (DNA): TGTGCCAGCAGCTTACTGGCAGGTGCCTCTGGGGCCAACGTCCTGACTTTC. This rearrangement joins TRBV7-2 to TRBJ2-6, with D unresolved. V was cut by 2 bases and J by 0 bases, with 11 bases left in between. This CDR3 comprises 17 residues. Per germline, CDR1 SGHTA and CDR2 FQGNSA.

V and J are TRBV2 and TRBJ2-7, with 8 bases that match TRBD1. CDR1 SNHLY and CDR2 FYNNEI come from the germline V gene. This CDR3 has 14 residues. J was trimmed by 1 base and V by 6 bases; bases with no gene match: 5. In DNA form, the CDR3 reads TGTGCCAGCAGGGAGGGACAGGCTTCCTACGAGCAGTACTTC. The encoded protein is CASREGQASYEQYF. Complete variable domain (other parts from reference TRBV2 and TRBJ2-7): EPEVTQTPSHQVTQMGQEVILRCVPISNHLYFYWYRQILGQKVEFLVSFYNNEISEKSEIFDDQFSVERPDGSNFTLKIRSTKLEDSAMYFCASREGQASYEQYFGPGTRLTVT.

V is TRBV5-1 and J is TRBJ2-1; 11 bases align to TRBD2. With V trimmed by 3 bases and J by 7 bases, 3 bases remained unmatched. Germline assignment: CDR1 SGHRS and CDR2 YFSETQ. CDR3 length equals 14 residues. In DNA form, the CDR3 reads TGCGCCAGCAGCTGGACTAGCGGGTCAAATGAGCAGTTCTTC. It codes for CASSWTSGSNEQFF.

CDR3 bases: TGCGCCAGCCTCAATGAGCAGTTCTTC. Its translation: CASLNEQFF. The chain joins TRBV5-1 to TRBJ2-1; D ambiguous. The CDR3 has 9 amino acids. V was shortened by 7 bases and J by 6 bases, with 2 bases between the two germline ends. Germline V gives CDR1 SGHRS, CDR2 YFSETQ.

Worth noting for this clonotype: At one of its ends the junction is not consistent with the germline gene, which may arise from a read error. This chain uses TRBV12-3 or TRBV12-4 with TRBJ1-2, with D hard to call. The CDR3 length is 14 residues. The CDR3 nucleotides read TGTGCCAGCAGGACCATCGGTATTAACCATGGCTACACCTTC. Encoded protein: CASRTIGINHGYTF.

The chain joins TRBV13 to TRBJ2-7; TRBD2 agrees at 12 bases. Trimming removed 1 base from V and 6 bases from J; junction bases left unmatched: 13. Per germline, CDR1 PRHDT and CDR2 FYEKMQ (reference sequence). The CDR3 sequence is 18 residues long. CDR3 DNA: TGTGCCAGCAGCTTAGAGGGGGGGCCTAGCGGGAGGGCTCCCGAGCAGTACTTC. This gives the protein CASSLEGGPSGRAPEQYF.

This clonotype came up a few times. This chain connects TRBV20-1 to TRBJ2-3, with TRBD1 identical over 8 bases. Germline V gives CDR1 DFQATT, CDR2 SNEGSKA (reference sequence). V lost 6 bases, J lost 8 bases, and 4 bases stayed unmatched. There are 11 residues in the CDR3. In DNA, the CDR3 is TGCAGTGCGAGGACAGGGACTACGCAGTATTTT. It encodes CSARTGTTQYF.

The chain joins TRBV20-1 to TRBJ2-1, with D possibly matching TRBD2 (6 bases). The DNA end is more similar to TRBJ2-7, so the J call may be wrong. Germline assignment: CDR1 DFQATT and CDR2 SNEGSKA (reference sequence). The CDR3 covers 14 residues. The CDR3 DNA reads TGCAGTGCTATTCTCCCCCTAGCGCACAATGAGCAGTACTTC. Translating gives CSAILPLAHNEQYF.

The chain uses TRBV24-1 and TRBJ2-1; no clear D. V was shortened by 6 bases and J by 3 bases, with 11 bases between the two germline ends. The germline V gene encodes CDR1 KGHDR and CDR2 SFDVKD. This CDR3 comprises 14 residues. As DNA, the CDR3 is TGTGCCACCAGTTCGGAGAGCTACTACAATGAGCAGTTCTTC. The encoded protein is CATSSESYYNEQFF.

The V call is TRBV12-3 or TRBV12-4, the J call TRBJ2-3; D is unclear. With 4 bases removed from V and 6 bases from J, the gap between germline ends came to 11 bases. This CDR3 contains 13 residues. The CDR3 nucleotides are TGTGCCAGCAGTTCGGTTGGGTCGGATACGCAGTATTTT. It translates to CASSSVGSDTQYF.

In this sample, this clonotype turned up a few times. The chain couples TRBV7-9 to TRBJ2-3; no firm D call. The germline gives CDR1 SEHNR, CDR2 FQNEAQ (reference sequence). The V gene lost 2 bases and the J gene lost 3 bases, with 3 bases spanning the gap. This CDR3 is built from 12 residues. The CDR3: CASSLWTDTQYF. For the CDR3, the DNA is TGTGCCAGCAGCTTATGGACAGATACGCAGTATTTT.

This clonotype appeared a few times. J is TRBJ2-3 and V is TRBV7-2; the D gene is possibly TRBD2 (7 bases). This CDR3 spans 17 amino acids. Germline loops: CDR1 SGHTA, CDR2 FQGNSA. V lost 1 base, J lost 4 bases, and 18 bases lay in between. The CDR3 is CASSLDRGALSADTQYF. Here the CDR3 DNA reads TGTGCCAGCAGCTTAGATCGGGGGGCGCTTAGTGCAGATACGCAGTATTTT.

The J gene is TRBJ2-2, the V gene TRBV3-1, with D possibly being TRBD2 (5 bases). CDR1 is LGHDT, CDR2 YNNKEL, per germline (reference sequence). V was trimmed by 0 bases and J by 5 bases, leaving 7 bases between them. CDR3 length equals 14 residues. The CDR3 is CASSQEQRTGELFF. The CDR3 bases are TGTGCCAGCAGCCAAGAACAGCGGACCGGGGAGCTGTTTTTT.

V gene TRBV11-2 combines with J gene TRBJ1-1, with a possible D match to TRBD1 (5 bases). The V gene's germline CDR1 is SGHAT and CDR2 FQNNGV. V lost 5 bases and J 3 bases, leaving 19 bases between the germline ends. The CDR3 has 16 residues. The CDR3 nucleotides are TGTGCCAGCAGCGGCGGGAGGGGATTTGCGGACACTGAAGCTTTCTTT. It is translated as CASSGGRGFADTEAFF.